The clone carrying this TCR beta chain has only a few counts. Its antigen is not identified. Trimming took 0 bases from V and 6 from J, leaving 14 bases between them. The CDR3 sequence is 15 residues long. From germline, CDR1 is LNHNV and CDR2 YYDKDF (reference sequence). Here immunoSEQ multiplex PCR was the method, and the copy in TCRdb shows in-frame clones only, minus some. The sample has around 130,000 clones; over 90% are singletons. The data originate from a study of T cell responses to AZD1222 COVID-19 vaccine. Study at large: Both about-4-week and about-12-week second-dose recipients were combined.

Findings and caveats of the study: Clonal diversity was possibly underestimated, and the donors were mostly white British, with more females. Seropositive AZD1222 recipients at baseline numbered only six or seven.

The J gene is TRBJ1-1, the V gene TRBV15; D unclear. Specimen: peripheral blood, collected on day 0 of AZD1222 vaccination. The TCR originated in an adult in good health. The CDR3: CATSRERGEWAEAFF. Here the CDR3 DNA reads TGTGCCACCAGCAGAGAACGGGGTGAATGGGCTGAAGCTTTCTTT.